This TCR beta chain was found in a study of molecular identifiers for immune sequencing clone quantification. In regard to this clonotype: This clone may be a read error of a much larger clone one base away.

A single record per CDR3 protein comes from TCRdb applying MiXCR to the PCR reads. The profile covers 85,000 to 130,000 distinct CDR3 sequences, with approximately 40% appearing a single time and less than 5% taken by the ten largest. The TCR sequence derives from a human donor in good health. Some libraries in this study had Jurkat cell RNA spiked in. What was sequenced was naive CD8+ T cells from blood, with Jurkat cell RNA spiked in. The subset here: FACS-sorted CD8+CD4-CCR7+CD45RA+ naive T cells.

The CDR3 sequence: CASSTDRGLPDMQYF. The CDR3 DNA sequence: TGTGCCAGTAGTACCGACAGGGGCTTGCCAGATATGCAGTATTTT. J is TRBJ2-3 and V is TRBV19; 8 nucleotides agree with TRBD1. This CDR3 has 15 amino acids. Germline V gene sequence: CDR1 LNHDA, CDR2 SQIVND (reference sequence).